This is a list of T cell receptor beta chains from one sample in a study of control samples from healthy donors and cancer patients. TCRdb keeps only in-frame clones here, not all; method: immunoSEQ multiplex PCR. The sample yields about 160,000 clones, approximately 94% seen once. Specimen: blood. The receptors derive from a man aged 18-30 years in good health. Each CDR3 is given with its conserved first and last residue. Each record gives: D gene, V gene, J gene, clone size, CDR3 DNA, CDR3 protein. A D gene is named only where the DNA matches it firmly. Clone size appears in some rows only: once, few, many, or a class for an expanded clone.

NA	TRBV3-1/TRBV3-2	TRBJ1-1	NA	TGTGCCAGCAGCCAATACGCCCTGGTGGGCACTGAAGCTTTCTTT	CASSQYALVGTEAFF
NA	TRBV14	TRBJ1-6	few	TGTGCCAGCAGCCAAGATAGAGGGGAAGGATCACCCCTCCACTTT	CASSQDRGEGSPLHF
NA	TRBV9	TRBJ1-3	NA	TGTGCCAGCAGCCCTCGGACGGGCTCGGGAGCTGGAAACACCATATATTTT	CASSPRTGSGAGNTIYF
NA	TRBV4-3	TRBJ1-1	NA	TGCGCCAGCAGCCAAGATCTTCCAGCTCTGAACACTGAAGCTTTCTTT	CASSQDLPALNTEAFF
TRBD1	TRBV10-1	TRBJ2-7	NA	TGCGCCAGCAGTGAGCCGGGACAGGTATTGAGCGAGCAGTACTTC	CASSEPGQVLSEQYF
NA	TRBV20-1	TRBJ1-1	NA	TGCAGTGCTGAGGGGAGGGGCGAAGCTTTCTTT	CSAEGRGEAFF
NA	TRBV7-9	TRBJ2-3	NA	TGTGCCAGCAGCTGGGGTTCCCCCGAGTTCACAAATACGCAGTATTTT	CASSWGSPEFTNTQYF
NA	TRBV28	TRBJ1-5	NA	TGTGCCAGCAGTTTATGGCACCAGGGGTCTAGCAATCAGCCCCAGCATTTT	CASSLWHQGSSNQPQHF
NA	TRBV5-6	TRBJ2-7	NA	TGTGCCAGCAGCTTGAGGTGGACCCACGAGCAGTACTTC	CASSLRWTHEQYF
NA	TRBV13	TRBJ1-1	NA	TGTGCCAGCACGAGGGGACGCACTGAAGCTTTCTTT	CASTRGRTEAFF
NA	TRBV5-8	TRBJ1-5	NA	TGTGCCAGCAGCTTATGGACAGCTTCTAATCAGCCCCAGCATTTT	CASSLWTASNQPQHF
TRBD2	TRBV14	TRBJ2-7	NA	TGTGCCAGCAGCCCTTTGTGGCGGGGGACTCCCTACGAGCAGTACTTC	CASSPLWRGTPYEQYF
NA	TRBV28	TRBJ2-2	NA	TGTGCCAGCAGTGTTCAGCGGGCAAACACCGGGGAGCTGTTTTTT	CASSVQRANTGELFF
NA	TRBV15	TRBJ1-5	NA	TGTGCCACCAGTCGGCTTAGCAATCAGCCCCAGCATTTT	CATSRLSNQPQHF
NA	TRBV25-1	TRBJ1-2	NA	TGTGCCAGCAAAGGTAGTGGCTACACCTTC	CASKGSGYTF
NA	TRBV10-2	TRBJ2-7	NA	TGCGCCAGCAGTGATCGGGGGGCAGGGGAGCAGTACTTC	CASSDRGAGEQYF
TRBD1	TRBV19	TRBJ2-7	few	TGTGCCAGTAGTCAGGACAGGATATCCTACGAGCAGTACTTC	CASSQDRISYEQYF
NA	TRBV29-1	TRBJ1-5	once	TGCAGCGTTGAGTTCAGGGAGGGCCAGCCCCAGCATTTT	CSVEFREGQPQHF
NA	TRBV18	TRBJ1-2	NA	TGTGCCAGCTCACCACCGGGACACTCGGGTGGCTACACCTTC	CASSPPGHSGGYTF
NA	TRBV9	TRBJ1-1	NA	TGTGCCAGCAGCGTAGTAGGCTCTGAAGCTTTCTTT	CASSVVGSEAFF